The TCR beta chain described here comes from a study of regulatory T cells in long-lasting Graves disease. Construction of the TCR beta libraries employed iRepertoire HTBI primers in conjunction with Arm-PCR of CDR3 regions. Per the original data handling: In the combined samples, 62 TRBV and 14 TRBJ segments were identified. MiXCR was run by TCRdb on the multiplex PCR reads, yielding one entry per CDR3 protein. The V and J calls here are based on TCRdb, not the publication. In the table there are roughly 450,000 distinct CDR3 sequences, around 20% of which are singletons. Time point defined: persistent/refractory GD, antithyroid drugs over 5 years with positive TRAb. PBMC-derived RNA was used for the TCR library. Into tubes containing EDTA, 7.5 to 9.5 milliliters of peripheral blood were drawn. Worth noting for this clonotype: Its antigen is undetermined.

Findings and limits, study-wide: Thyroid tissue went unexamined; only peripheral blood was analyzed.

The TCR was taken from a female donor with Graves disease. The sample in question was peripheral blood mononuclear cells (PBMCs), obtained when the disease was refractory, from a patient treated with antithyroid drugs.

CDR3 region: CSARVSLGWLGPVEQYF. The CDR3, as DNA: TGCAGTGCTAGAGTAAGTCTAGGCTGGCTGGGTCCAGTCGAGCAGTACTTC. V is TRBV20-1 and J is TRBJ2-7; D remains unclear. Trimming stripped 1 base from V and 6 bases from J, with 25 bases between. Per germline, CDR1 DFQATT and CDR2 SNEGSKA (reference sequence). There are 17 residues in the CDR3.